A selection of T cell receptor beta chains follows, all from one sample in a study of cytomegalovirus exposure and HLA in healthy donors. Repertoires were generated with immunoSEQ multiplex PCR, while TCRdb's copy carries only in-frame clones and drops some. The sample records about 190,000 clones, 82% being singletons. Input material: PBMCs. Receptor source: a woman aged 18-35 years in good health and CMV-seronegative. CDR3s leave out the opening cysteine and the closing phenylalanine or tryptophan. Fields, in order: D gene, J gene, V gene, CDR3 protein. The D gene is left open where the match is weak.

-,TRBJ1-2,TRBV6-6,ASSYGQANGYT
-,TRBJ1-1,TRBV7-9,SSSLLATEAF
-,TRBJ2-5,TRBV15,ATSRERFQETQY
-,TRBJ2-7,TRBV5-1,ASSPISHYEQY
-,TRBJ1-1,TRBV6-1,ASSGEFVVNMNTEAF
-,TRBJ2-7,TRBV27,ASSLGGPLGLSYEQY
TRBD1,TRBJ2-2,TRBV7-3,ASSRTGGSTGELF
-,TRBJ1-4,TRBV27,ASKRATNEKLF
TRBD2,TRBJ2-3,TRBV29-1,STASGGRDTQY
TRBD2,TRBJ2-7,TRBV27,ASSLREGYEQY
-,TRBJ2-1,TRBV7-3,ASSPRERNNEQF
TRBD1,TRBJ2-5,TRBV7-9,ASSIVGDRYQETQY
-,TRBJ1-5,TRBV2,ASCRGALLDNQPQH
TRBD2,TRBJ2-7,TRBV19,ASSMTSGYYEQY
TRBD2,TRBJ2-1,TRBV25-1,ASSVTNRLASYYNEQF
TRBD2,TRBJ2-2,TRBV7-2,ASSLAVLLAGGPRTGELF
-,TRBJ2-5,TRBV7-2,ASSPVETQY
-,TRBJ2-5,TRBV7-9,ASSLGQREETQY
-,TRBJ2-1,TRBV25-1,ASFWTPSSYNGQF
TRBD2,TRBJ2-7,TRBV13,ASSLGRSSGSYEQY
TRBD2,TRBJ2-3,TRBV7-6,ASSLEASGALGTQY
TRBD1,TRBJ1-1,TRBV7-9,ASSSDRVAKKAF
-,TRBJ1-2,TRBV28,ASSLTRDWDYGYT
-,TRBJ1-5,TRBV7-7,ASSVQGFRQPQH
TRBD1,TRBJ1-5,TRBV6-1,AGAGTVNQPQH
TRBD2,TRBJ2-7,TRBV28,ASSLWAGDYEQY
TRBD1,TRBJ2-4,TRBV6-5,ASSFNRGLGKNIQY
-,TRBJ2-5,TRBV4-1,ASSQKELKETQY
-,TRBJ2-1,TRBV7-9,ASSLRQAYYNEQF
-,TRBJ1-1,TRBV14,ASSQGGNTEAF
TRBD1,TRBJ1-5,TRBV11-2,ASSLSLVWDSSNQPQH
TRBD2,TRBJ2-5,TRBV5-1,ASSFGLADQETQY
-,TRBJ2-1,TRBV7-3,ASSLQPYNEQF
TRBD2,TRBJ2-3,TRBV7-6,ASSSSGVAGDTSTDTQY
TRBD2,TRBJ2-2,TRBV27,ASSQKRERTGELF
TRBD1,TRBJ1-1,TRBV6-1,ASSSPTGKVTEAF
TRBD2,TRBJ2-7,TRBV10-2,ASRRGEGEQY
TRBD1,TRBJ2-6,TRBV9,ASSLLQGASGANVLT
-,TRBJ1-5,TRBV6-5,ASSYKGAWNQPQH
TRBD2,TRBJ2-2,TRBV2,ASSELAGNTGELF
-,TRBJ2-2,TRBV29-1,SVAPGSNTGELF
-,TRBJ2-2,TRBV7-6,ASSLRGSGELF
TRBD2,TRBJ2-2,TRBV5-1,ASSLGFAGGFTGELF